This note documents a single T cell receptor beta chain sequence. The sample originates from a study of cytomegalovirus exposure and HLA in healthy donors. Primers: 60 Vbeta forward and 13 Jbeta reverse. Generated by immunoSEQ multiplex PCR, the TCRdb table keeps only in-frame clones and is missing some. Among some 100,000 clones listed, 60% to 85% were seen once. This CDR3 contains 11 residues. The junction had 8 bases not matched to a gene; V was cut back by 5 bases and J by 17 bases. Germline assignment: CDR1 MDHEN and CDR2 SYDVKM. This TCR was sampled from a woman aged 40 to 50 in good health and CMV-seropositive. V usage is TRBV28 and J usage is TRBJ1-4, with 7 bases aligning to TRBD1. Input material: PBMCs. In DNA, the CDR3 is TGTGCCAGCAGTGTGGGAAGGGACAGATTTTTT. This codes for CASSVGRDRFF.